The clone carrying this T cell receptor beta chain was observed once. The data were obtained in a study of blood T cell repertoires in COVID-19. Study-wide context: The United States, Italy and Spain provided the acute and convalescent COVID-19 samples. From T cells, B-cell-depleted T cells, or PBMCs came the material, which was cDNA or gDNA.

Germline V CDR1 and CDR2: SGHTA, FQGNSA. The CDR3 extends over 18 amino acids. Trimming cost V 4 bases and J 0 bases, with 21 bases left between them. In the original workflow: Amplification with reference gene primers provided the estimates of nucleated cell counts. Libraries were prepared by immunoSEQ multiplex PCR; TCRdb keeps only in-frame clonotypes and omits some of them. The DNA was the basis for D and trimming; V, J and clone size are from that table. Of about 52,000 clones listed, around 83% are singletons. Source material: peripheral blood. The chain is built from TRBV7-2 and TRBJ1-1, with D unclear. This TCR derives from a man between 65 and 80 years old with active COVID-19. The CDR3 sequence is CASSSTHPVAGVNTEAFF. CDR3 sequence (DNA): TGTGCCAGCAGCTCTACCCACCCCGTGGCAGGTGTGAACACTGAAGCTTTCTTT.